The present T cell receptor beta chain was sequenced within a study of blood T cell repertoires in COVID-19. Across the whole study: Acute and convalescent COVID-19 samples came from the United States, Italy and Spain. Nucleic acid was either cDNA or gDNA, and it came from T cells, B-cell-depleted T cells, or PBMCs.

From germline, CDR1 is MDHEN and CDR2 SYDVKM. This CDR3 has 15 residues. V shed 2 bases and J shed 0 bases, with 11 bases lying between them. Original handling: The assay estimated nucleated cells by amplifying reference gene primers. TCRdb's copy holds only in-frame clones and misses some; the assay was immunoSEQ multiplex PCR. V and J calls and clone size are copied from that table; D and trimming were computed from the DNA. The table records approximately 93,000 clones, about nine tenths of them present only once. This TCR derives from a man aged 45-65 years with active or convalescent COVID-19. Sequenced material: peripheral blood. This chain joins TRBV28 and TRBJ2-7, with D tentatively TRBD1 (5 bases). CDR3 protein: CASSLRGTRSYEQYF. The CDR3 DNA reads as TGTGCCAGCAGTTTAAGGGGAACTCGCTCCTACGAGCAGTACTTC.